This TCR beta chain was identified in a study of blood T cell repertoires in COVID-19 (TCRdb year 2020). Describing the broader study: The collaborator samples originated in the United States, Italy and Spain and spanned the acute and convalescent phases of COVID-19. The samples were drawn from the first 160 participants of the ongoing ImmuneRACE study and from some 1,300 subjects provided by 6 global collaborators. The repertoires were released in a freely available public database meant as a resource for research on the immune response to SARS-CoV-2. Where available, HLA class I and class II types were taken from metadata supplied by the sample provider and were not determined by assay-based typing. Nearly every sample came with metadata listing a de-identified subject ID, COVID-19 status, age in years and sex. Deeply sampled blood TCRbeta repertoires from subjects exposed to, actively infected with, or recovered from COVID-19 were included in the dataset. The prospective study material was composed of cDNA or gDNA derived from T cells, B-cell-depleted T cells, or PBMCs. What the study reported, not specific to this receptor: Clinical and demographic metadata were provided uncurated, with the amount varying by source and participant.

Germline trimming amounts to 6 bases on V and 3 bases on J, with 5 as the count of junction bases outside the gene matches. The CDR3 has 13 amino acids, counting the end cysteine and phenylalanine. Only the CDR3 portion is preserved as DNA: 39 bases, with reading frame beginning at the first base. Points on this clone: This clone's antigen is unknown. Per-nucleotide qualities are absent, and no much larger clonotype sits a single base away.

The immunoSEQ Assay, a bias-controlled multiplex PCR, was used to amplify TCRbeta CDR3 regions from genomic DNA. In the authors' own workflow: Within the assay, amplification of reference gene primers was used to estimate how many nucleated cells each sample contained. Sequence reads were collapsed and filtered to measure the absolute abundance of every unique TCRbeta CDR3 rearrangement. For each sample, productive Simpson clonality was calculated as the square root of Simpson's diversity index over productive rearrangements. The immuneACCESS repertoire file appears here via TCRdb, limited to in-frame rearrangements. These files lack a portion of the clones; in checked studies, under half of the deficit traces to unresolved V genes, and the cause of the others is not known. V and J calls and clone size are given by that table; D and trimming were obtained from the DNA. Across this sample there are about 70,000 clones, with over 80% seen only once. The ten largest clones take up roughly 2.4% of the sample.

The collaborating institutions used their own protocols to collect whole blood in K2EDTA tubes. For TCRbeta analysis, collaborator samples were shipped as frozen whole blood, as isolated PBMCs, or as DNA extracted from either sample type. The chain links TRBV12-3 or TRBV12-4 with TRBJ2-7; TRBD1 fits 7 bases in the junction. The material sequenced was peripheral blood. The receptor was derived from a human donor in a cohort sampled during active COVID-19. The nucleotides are TGTGCCAGCAGGGCGGACAGGTACTACGAGCAGTACTTC. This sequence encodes CASRADRYYEQYF.